This entry features one TCR beta chain sequence. Blood CD8+ and CD4+ T cells underwent high-throughput TCR beta sequencing. TEMRA cells were FACS-enriched, while CD8+ and CD4+ T cells were negatively isolated. This entry belongs to a study of CD8 T cells in Susac syndrome. The CDR3 consists of 15 residues. Unmatched junction bases numbered 11, after V lost 3 bases and J lost 10 bases. Per germline, CDR1 MNHEY and CDR2 SMNVEV (reference sequence). When the RNA was reverse transcribed, random hexamers were used with an input of roughly 0.5 to 1 ug. An immunoSEQ multiplex PCR amplified TCR beta CDR3 over 54 Vbeta and 13 Jbeta. Each CDR3 protein gets one entry after TCRdb re-called the immunoSEQ multiplex PCR reads with MiXCR. The sample carries 90,000 to 150,000 distinct CDR3 sequences, 92% recorded once.

The sequenced sample consisted of CD4+ T cells from PBMCs. The gene calls are TRBV27 and TRBJ2-1, with 8 bases aligning to TRBD2. This clonotype originated in a human donor in good health. The chain's CDR3 is CASSFREGPLTEQFF. In DNA, the CDR3 is TGTGCCAGCAGTTTCCGGGAGGGCCCCCTCACCGAGCAGTTCTTC.